The following is a T cell receptor (beta chain) sequence with its context. The sample originates from a study of blood T cell repertoires in COVID-19. Authors' methods: Estimated nucleated cell counts came from reference gene primer amplification. Sequenced by immunoSEQ multiplex PCR; TCRdb stores in-frame clones only, minus some. V and J calls plus clone size are reproduced from that table; the DNA served to infer D and trimming. The top ten clones hold less than 2% of a sample with roughly 120,000 clones, about nine tenths of them seen once. V was clipped by 3 bases and J by 6 bases, with 12 bases between them. The CDR3 runs to 13 residues. Germline V lookup: CDR1 DFQATT, CDR2 SNEGSKA (reference sequence).

The clonotype originates from a human donor with active COVID-19. The donor label of this sample is uncertain. The chain combines TRBV20-1 with TRBJ1-5; TRBD1 is a possible D gene (6 bases). Sequencing was done on a sample of peripheral blood. DNA for the CDR3: TGCAGTGCTAGTCTGGGCAGGGGTCAGCCCCAGCATTTT. It translates to CSASLGRGQPQHF.